This TCR beta chain emerged from a study of response to subunit inactivated influenza vaccine. V dropped 0 bases and J dropped 2 bases, with 8 bases sitting between them. Germline-derived CDR1 and CDR2 are LGHNA and YSLEER. This CDR3 is 14 amino acids long. TCRdb re-called the RT-PCR reads with MiXCR, one entry per CDR3 protein. The sample contains a few hundred thousand distinct CDR3 sequences, approximately 11% of which appear only once. Turning to this clonotype: The antigen is undetermined.

Whole-study results and caveats: Authors suggested each seasonal flu vaccination may recruit only limited numbers of new T cells.

The chain has TRBV4-3 and TRBJ2-7, with D unclear. This specimen consisted of PBMCs from blood, obtained about 40 days after vaccination. This sequence originates from a man in his forties or fifties who received an inactivated influenza vaccine. The CDR3 protein is CASSQDPNPYEQYF. The CDR3 DNA follows: TGCGCCAGCAGCCAAGACCCGAACCCCTACGAGCAGTACTTC.